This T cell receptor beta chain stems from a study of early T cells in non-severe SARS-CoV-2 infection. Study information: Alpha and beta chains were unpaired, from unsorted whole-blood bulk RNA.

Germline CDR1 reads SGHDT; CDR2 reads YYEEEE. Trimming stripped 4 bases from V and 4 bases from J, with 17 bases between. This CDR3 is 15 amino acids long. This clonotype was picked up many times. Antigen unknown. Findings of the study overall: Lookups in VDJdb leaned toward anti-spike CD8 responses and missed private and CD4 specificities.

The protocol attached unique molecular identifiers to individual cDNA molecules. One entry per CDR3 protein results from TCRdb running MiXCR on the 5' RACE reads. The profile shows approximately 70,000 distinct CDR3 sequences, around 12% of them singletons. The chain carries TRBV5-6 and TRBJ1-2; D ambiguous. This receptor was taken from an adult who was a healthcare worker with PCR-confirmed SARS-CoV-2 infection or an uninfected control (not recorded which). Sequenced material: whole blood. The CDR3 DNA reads TGTGCCAGCAGCACCTCACTCACTGACATCTATGGCTACACCTTC. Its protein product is CASSTSLTDIYGYTF. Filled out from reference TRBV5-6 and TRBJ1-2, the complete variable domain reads DAGVTQSPTHLIKTRGQQVTLRCSPKSGHDTVSWYQQALGQGPQFIFQYYEEEERQRGNFPDRFSGHQFPNYSSELNVNALLLGDSALYLCASSTSLTDIYGYTFGSGTRLTVV.